The 10 T cell receptor beta chains below come from one sample, sequenced in a study of blood T cell repertoires in COVID-19 (dated by TCRdb to the early 2020s). Library method: the immunoSEQ multiplex PCR assay. Imported from immuneACCESS, the table was reduced by TCRdb to in-frame sequences with V and J called. These copies leave out some clones; in studies compared against another copy, an unresolved V gene accounts for under half, and the cause of the remainder is not known. Within this sample are about 370,000 clones, with around 92% of them counted one time only. 1.5% to 2% of the sample lies in the top ten. The sequencing input was PBMCs or T cells enriched from blood (not recorded which). Receptors originate from a woman under 40 who had recovered from COVID-19.

The chain links TRBV14 to TRBJ1-1; D might be TRBD1 (5 bases). Germline V gene lookup returns CDR1 SGHDN and CDR2 FVKESK. The CDR3 sequence is 17 residues long. Trimming removed 0 bases from V and 0 bases from J, with 14 bases in between. CDR3 in amino acids: CASSQELRQNMNTEAFF. CDR3 bases: TGTGCCAGCAGCCAAGAATTACGACAGAATATGAACACTGAAGCTTTCTTT. Drawing the rest from reference TRBV14 and TRBJ1-1, the complete variable domain is EAGVTQFPSHSVIEKGQTVTLRCDPISGHDNLYWYRRVMGKEIKFLLHFVKESKQDESGMPNNRFLAERTGGTYSTLKVQPAELEDSGVYFCASSQELRQNMNTEAFFGQGTRLTVV.

CDR3 protein: CASSVDLAGELFF. The CDR3 DNA reads as TGTGCCAGCAGCGTAGACTTGGCCGGGGAGCTGTTTTTT. The chain uses TRBV9 and TRBJ2-2; no clear D gene. CDR1 is SGDLS, CDR2 YYNGEE, per germline. V lost 0 bases and J lost 6, with 6 bases in between. The CDR3 length is 13 residues.

This chain links TRBV6-1 with TRBJ1-2, with 8 nucleotides matching TRBD1. The germline V gene encodes CDR1 MNHNS and CDR2 SASEGT. This CDR3 spans 15 amino acids. V dropped 3 bases and J dropped 4; count of bases not matched to a gene: 7. The DNA for the CDR3 is TGTGCCAGCAGTGATAGACAGGGGCTGACCTATGGCTACACCTTC. Translating gives CASSDRQGLTYGYTF.

This clone was observed a single time. CDR3 residues: CASSSVRSGYTF. CDR3 DNA sequence: TGTGCCAGCAGCTCGGTTAGGAGTGGCTACACCTTC. The chain carries TRBV7-9 and TRBJ1-2; no firm D call. The germline V gene encodes CDR1 SEHNR and CDR2 FQNEAQ (reference sequence). The CDR3 loop spans 12 amino acids. V dropped 4 bases and J dropped 7 bases, with 10 bases sitting between them.

This chain connects TRBV27 to TRBJ2-1; tentative D call: TRBD2 (6 bases). Germline-derived CDR1 and CDR2 are MNHEY and SMNVEV (reference sequence). Trimming removed 3 bases from V and 7 bases from J, with 16 bases in between. The CDR3 is 15 amino acids. CDR3 region: CASSLDWRAGNEQFF. The CDR3 DNA sequence: TGTGCCAGCAGTTTGGATTGGAGGGCCGGGAATGAGCAGTTCTTC.

The V gene is TRBV6-5, the J gene TRBJ1-2; D not certain. The germline V gene has CDR1 MNHEY and CDR2 SVGAGI. Trimming removed 7 bases from V and 3 bases from J, with 12 bases in between. There are 13 residues in the CDR3. The CDR3: CASTPAADYGYTF. CDR3 bases: TGTGCCAGCACCCCCGCCGCGGACTATGGCTACACCTTC.

The chain is built from TRBV10-3 and TRBJ2-1; 7 bases line up with TRBD1. The CDR3 sequence is 13 residues long. Per germline, CDR1 ENHRY and CDR2 SYGVKD. V lost 8 bases and J lost 4; bases outside the gene matches: 5. CDR3 amino acids: CAIAPGQYNEQFF. Here the CDR3 DNA reads TGTGCCATCGCACCGGGACAGTACAATGAGCAGTTCTTC.

The chain links TRBV3-1 (or the pseudogene TRBV3-2) to TRBJ1-2; D is unclear. Germline V CDR1 and CDR2: LGHDT, YNNKEL (reference sequence). This CDR3 comprises 15 residues. V lost 0 bases and J 4 bases, leaving 12 bases between the germline ends. CDR3 nucleotide sequence: TGTGCCAGCAGCCAAGATCCCGGGGTCTGCTATGGCTACACCTTC. Translating gives CASSQDPGVCYGYTF.

The CDR3 DNA is TGTGCCAGCAGCTTAAATTCGAATACCGGGAGGGACAGGGTAGGTTTTCCGACTAATGAAAAACTGTTTTTT. This gives the protein CASSLNSNTGRDRVGFPTNEKLFF. The V and J genes are TRBV7-3 and TRBJ1-4, with 9 bases aligning to TRBD1. The CDR3 has 24 amino acids. Germline values: CDR1 SGHTA, CDR2 FQGTGA. With V trimmed by 1 base and J by 2 bases, 26 bases remained unmatched.

In this sample, this clone turned up once. V is TRBV20-1 and J is TRBJ2-3; the match to TRBD2 covers 12 bases. Germline values: CDR1 DFQATT, CDR2 SNEGSKA (reference sequence). The CDR3 extends over 17 amino acids. V was pared by 3 bases and J by 2 bases, with 9 bases of the junction left unmatched. DNA of the CDR3: TGCAGTGCTAGTGTAGGACTAGCGGGGACCAACACAGATACGCAGTATTTT. Protein sequence: CSASVGLAGTNTDTQYF.